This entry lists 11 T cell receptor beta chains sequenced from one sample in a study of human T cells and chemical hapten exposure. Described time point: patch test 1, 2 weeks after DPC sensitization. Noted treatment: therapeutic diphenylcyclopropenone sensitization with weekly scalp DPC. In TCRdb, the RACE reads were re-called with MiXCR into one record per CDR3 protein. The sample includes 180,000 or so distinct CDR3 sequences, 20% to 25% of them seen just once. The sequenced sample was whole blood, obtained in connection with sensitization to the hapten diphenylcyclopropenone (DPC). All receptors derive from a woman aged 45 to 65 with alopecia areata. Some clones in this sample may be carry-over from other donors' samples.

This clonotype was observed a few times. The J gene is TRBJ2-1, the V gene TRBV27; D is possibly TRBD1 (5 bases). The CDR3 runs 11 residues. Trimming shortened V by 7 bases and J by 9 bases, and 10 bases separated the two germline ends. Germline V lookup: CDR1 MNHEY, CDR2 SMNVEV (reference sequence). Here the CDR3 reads CASTQGAEQFF. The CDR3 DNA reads TGTGCCAGCACCCAGGGTGCTGAGCAGTTCTTC.

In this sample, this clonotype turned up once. CDR3 loop: CASGLARTEAFF. Written as DNA, the CDR3 is TGTGCTAGTGGTTTGGCCAGGACTGAAGCTTTCTTT. The genes are TRBV12-5 and TRBJ1-1, with D uncertain. CDR3 size: 12 residues. The germline V gene encodes CDR1 LGHNT and CDR2 FRNRAP. V was trimmed by 1 base and J by 5 bases, leaving 5 bases between them.

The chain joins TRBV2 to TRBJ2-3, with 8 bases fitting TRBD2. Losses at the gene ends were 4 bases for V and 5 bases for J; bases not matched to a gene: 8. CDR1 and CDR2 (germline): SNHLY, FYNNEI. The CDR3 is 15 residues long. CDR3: CASSGEAGVGDTQYF. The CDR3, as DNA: TGTGCCAGCAGTGGTGAAGCGGGAGTGGGAGATACGCAGTATTTT.

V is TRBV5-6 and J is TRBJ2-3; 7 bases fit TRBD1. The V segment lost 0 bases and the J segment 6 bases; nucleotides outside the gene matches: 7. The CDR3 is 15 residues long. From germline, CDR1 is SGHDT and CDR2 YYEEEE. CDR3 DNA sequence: TGTGCCAGCAGCTTGGCAGGGGGTGGAATGGATACGCAGTATTTT. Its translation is CASSLAGGGMDTQYF.

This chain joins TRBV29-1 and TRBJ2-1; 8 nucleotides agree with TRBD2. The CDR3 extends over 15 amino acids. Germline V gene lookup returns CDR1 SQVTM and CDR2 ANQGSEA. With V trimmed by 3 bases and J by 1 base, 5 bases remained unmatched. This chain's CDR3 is CSVDGVAGSYNEQFF. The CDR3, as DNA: TGCAGCGTTGATGGAGTAGCGGGATCCTACAATGAGCAGTTCTTC.

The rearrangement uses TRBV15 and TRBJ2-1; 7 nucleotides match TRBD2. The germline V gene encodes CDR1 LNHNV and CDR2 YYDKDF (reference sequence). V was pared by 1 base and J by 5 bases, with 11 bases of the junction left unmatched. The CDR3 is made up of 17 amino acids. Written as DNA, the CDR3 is TGTGCCACCAGCAGAGTTCCAGGCGGGAGAGGCGACAATGAGCAGTTCTTC. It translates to CATSRVPGGRGDNEQFF.

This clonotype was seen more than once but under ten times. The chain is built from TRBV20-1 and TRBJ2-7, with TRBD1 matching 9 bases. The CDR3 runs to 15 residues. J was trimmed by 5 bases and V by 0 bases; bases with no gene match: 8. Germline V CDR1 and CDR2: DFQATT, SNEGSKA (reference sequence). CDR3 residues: CSARDPVTGGDEQYF. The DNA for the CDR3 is TGCAGTGCTAGAGATCCAGTGACAGGGGGAGACGAGCAGTACTTC.

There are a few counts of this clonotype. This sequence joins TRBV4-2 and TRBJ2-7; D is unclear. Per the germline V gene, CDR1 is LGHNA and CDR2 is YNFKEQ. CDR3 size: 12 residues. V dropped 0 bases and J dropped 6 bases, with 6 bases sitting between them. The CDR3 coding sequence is TGTGCCAGCAGCCAAGAAGGTGGCGAGCAGTACTTC. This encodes CASSQEGGEQYF.

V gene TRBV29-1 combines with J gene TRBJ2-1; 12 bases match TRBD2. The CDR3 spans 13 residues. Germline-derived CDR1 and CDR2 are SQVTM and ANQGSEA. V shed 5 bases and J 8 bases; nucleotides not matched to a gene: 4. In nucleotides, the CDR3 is TGCAGCGTTAAGACTAGCGGGAGCCATGAGCAGTTCTTC. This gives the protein CSVKTSGSHEQFF.

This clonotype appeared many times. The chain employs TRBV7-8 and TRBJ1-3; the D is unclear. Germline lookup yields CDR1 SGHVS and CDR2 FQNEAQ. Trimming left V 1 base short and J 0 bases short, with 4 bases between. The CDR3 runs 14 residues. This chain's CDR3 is CASSLGSSGNTIYF. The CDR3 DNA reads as TGTGCCAGCAGCTTAGGGAGCTCTGGAAACACCATATATTTT.

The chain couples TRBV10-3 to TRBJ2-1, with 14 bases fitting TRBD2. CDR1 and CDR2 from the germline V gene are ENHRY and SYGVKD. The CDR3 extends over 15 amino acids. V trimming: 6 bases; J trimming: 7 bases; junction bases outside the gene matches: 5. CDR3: CAIREGLAGENEQFF. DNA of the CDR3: TGTGCCATCAGGGAGGGACTAGCGGGAGAAAATGAGCAGTTCTTC.